This TCR beta chain was observed in a study of blood T cell repertoires in COVID-19. Membership in each cohort depended on participant-reported clinical history. The study recruited exposed participants who had met a COVID-19 case within 2 weeks before entry. Original handling: Estimated nucleated cell counts came from reference gene primer amplification. Sequencing was performed with immunoSEQ multiplex PCR; in TCRdb, only in-frame clones are kept and a portion is missing. V, J and clone size were drawn from that table, and D and trimming were deduced from the DNA. The sample records approximately 140,000 clones, about nine tenths being singletons. The source of this sequence is a woman aged 40 to 49 who had been exposed to COVID-19. Material: PBMCs or T cells enriched from blood (not recorded which).

The CDR3 spells CASSPSPSLPQQETQYF. DNA for the CDR3: TGTGCCAGCAGTCCCTCGCCTAGCCTGCCACAACAAGAGACCCAGTACTTC. The gene calls are TRBV3-1 (or the pseudogene TRBV3-2) and TRBJ2-5, with D possibly TRBD2 on 5 matching bases. The CDR3 totals 17 residues. Germline V lookup: CDR1 LGHDT, CDR2 YNNKEL (reference sequence). Trimming shortened V by 6 bases and J by 2 bases, and 22 bases separated the two germline ends.